The next 3 T cell receptor beta chains were all read from a single sample in a study of T cell repertoires in cytomegalovirus infection (dated by TCRdb to about 2019). Read against the paper, the sample's treatment or condition label means: in vitro stimulation with specific CMV peptide epitopes to enrich CMV-specific T cells. TCRdb names Illumina HiSeq 1500 as the instrument used. Through fastp at Q25 and MiXCR, TCRdb rebuilt clones from the public reads, retaining in-frame beta chains. One record per CDR3 amino acid sequence lists the most common genes and DNA. The sample table lists hundreds of thousands of distinct CDR3 sequences, about 27% of them with a count of one. Together, the top ten hold around 19% of the sample. Antigens for these TCRs are unknown. The sample consisted of cultured PBMCs, taken from culture after CMV antigen stimulation. The receptors were gathered from a human donor in good health (CMV status not recorded). Some clones in this sample may be carry-over from other donors' samples.

This clonotype was counted a few times. The V gene is TRBV28, the J gene TRBJ2-1; 7 nucleotides line up with TRBD1. Germline V gives CDR1 MDHEN, CDR2 SYDVKM. This CDR3 comprises 14 residues. The V segment lost 8 bases and the J segment 2 bases; nucleotides outside the gene matches: 6. CDR3 sequence: CASFDRVAYNEQFF. The CDR3 coding sequence is TGTGCCAGCTTTGACAGGGTCGCCTACAATGAGCAGTTCTTC. Together with reference TRBV28 and TRBJ2-1, the CDR3 gives the full variable domain: DVKVTQSSRYLVKRTGEKVFLECVQDMDHENMFWYRQDPGLGLRLIYFSYDVKMKEKGDIPEGYSVSREKKERFSLILESASTNQTSMYLCASFDRVAYNEQFFGPGTRLTVL.

This clonotype was detected ten times or more. The gene calls are TRBV7-2 and TRBJ1-6; tentative D call: TRBD1 (5 bases). Trimming cost V 6 bases and J 8 bases, with 14 bases left between them. Germline V lookup: CDR1 SGHTA, CDR2 FQGNSA. This CDR3 has 14 amino acids. CDR3 in amino acids: CASRQRSRDSPLHF. The DNA of the CDR3 is TGTGCCAGCAGACAACGGTCCAGGGATTCACCCCTCCACTTT.

This clonotype was seen a handful of times. The chain uses TRBV11-2 and TRBJ1-2, with D maybe TRBD1 (6 bases). V was shortened by 7 bases and J by 8 bases, with 20 bases between the two germline ends. Germline V CDR1 and CDR2: SGHAT, FQNNGV. The CDR3 spans 14 residues. CDR3 residues: CASTENWGAGGYTF. The CDR3, as DNA: TGTGCCAGCACCGAAAATTGGGGGGCAGGAGGCTACACCTTC. Looking up the rest from reference TRBV11-2 and TRBJ1-2 gives the full variable domain: EAGVAQSPRYKIIEKRQSVAFWCNPISGHATLYWYQQILGQGPKLLIQFQNNGVVDDSQLPKDRFSAERLKGVDSTLKIQPAKLEDSAVYLCASTENWGAGGYTFGSGTRLTVV.